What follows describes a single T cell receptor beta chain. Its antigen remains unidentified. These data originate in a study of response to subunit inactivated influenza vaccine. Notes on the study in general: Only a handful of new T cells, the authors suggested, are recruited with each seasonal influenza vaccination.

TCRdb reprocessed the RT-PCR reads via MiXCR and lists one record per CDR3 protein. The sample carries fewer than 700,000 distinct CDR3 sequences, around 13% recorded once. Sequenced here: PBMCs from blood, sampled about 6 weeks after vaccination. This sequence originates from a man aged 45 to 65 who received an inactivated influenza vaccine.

The CDR3 spells CASSPQYAGGGDTQYF. The CDR3 DNA is TGCGCCAGCAGCCCGCAATATGCGGGAGGCGGGGATACGCAGTATTTT. V is TRBV5-1 and J is TRBJ2-3; 8 nucleotides align to TRBD2. CDR3 length equals 16 residues. CDR1 is SGHRS and CDR2 is YFSETQ in the germline V gene. V was clipped by 4 bases and J by 6 bases; unmatched bases: 13. Full variable domain (missing parts from reference TRBV5-1 and TRBJ2-3): KAGVTQTPRYLIKTRGQQVTLSCSPISGHRSVSWYQQTPGQGLQFLFEYFSETQRNKGNFPGRFSGRQFSNSRSEMNVSTLELGDSALYLCASSPQYAGGGDTQYFGPGTRLTVL.